A single sample is the source of the 5 T cell receptor beta chains below, sequenced in a study of T cells in Graves' hyperthyroidism and ophthalmopathy. Researchers took RNA transcripts and amplified the TCR beta CDR3 regions from them. When the TCR CDR3 underwent first-round RT-PCR, the HTBI primer set was used. One entry per CDR3 protein results from TCRdb running MiXCR on the multiplex PCR reads. The sample records over 350,000 distinct CDR3 sequences, approximately 18% being singletons. The sequencing sample was made of blood. Source of these receptors: a man between 18 and 29 years old with Graves' ophthalmopathy.

This chain uses TRBV2 with TRBJ1-1, with D unresolved. The CDR3 length is 13 residues. The germline V gene has CDR1 SNHLY and CDR2 FYNNEI. Trimming removed 8 bases at V and 1 base at J, with 11 bases between. The CDR3, as DNA: TGTGCCAGCGTCCGCCACAAGAACACTGAAGCTTTCTTT. This translates into CASVRHKNTEAFF.

In its sample, this clonotype was seen a few times. The genes are TRBV10-3 and TRBJ2-7; tentatively, D is TRBD1 or TRBD2 (5 bases each). CDR1 is ENHRY and CDR2 is SYGVKD in the germline V gene. V lost 4 bases to trimming and J lost 7 bases, with 17 bases between them. The CDR3 spans 14 residues. DNA of the CDR3: TGTGCCATCAGTGGACCCGGGACCCTTGTTGAGCAGTACTTC. It is translated as CAISGPGTLVEQYF.

This clonotype was counted ten times or more. This rearrangement joins TRBV7-3 to TRBJ1-1; 8 nucleotides line up with TRBD1. Germline lookup yields CDR1 SGHTA and CDR2 FQGTGA. CDR3 length: 16 residues. The trim removed 4 bases at V and 5 bases at J, leaving 12 bases unmatched. For the CDR3, the DNA is TGTGCCAGCAGCTCGCCCGGACAGGGAGGAAAGACTGAAGCTTTCTTT. This sequence encodes CASSSPGQGGKTEAFF. Full variable domain (remainder filled in from reference TRBV7-3 and TRBJ1-1): GAGVSQTPSNKVTEKGKYVELRCDPISGHTALYWYRQSLGQGPEFLIYFQGTGAADDSGLPNDRFFAVRPEGSVSTLKIQRTERGDSAVYLCASSSPGQGGKTEAFFGQGTRLTVV.

This clonotype was seen repeatedly, ten times or more. Germline is not matched at one junction end, which may reflect a read error. This chain uses TRBV5-1 with TRBJ2-3, with D tentatively TRBD2 (6 bases). The CDR3 spans 13 residues. Germline loops: CDR1 SGHRS, CDR2 YFSETQ. CDR3 in amino acids: CASSLAGGDTQYF. The CDR3 DNA follows: TGTGCCAGCAGCTTAGCCGGGGGAGATACGCAGTATTTT. Complete variable domain (other parts from reference TRBV5-1 and TRBJ2-3): KAGVTQTPRYLIKTRGQQVTLSCSPISGHRSVSWYQQTPGQGLQFLFEYFSETQRNKGNFPGRFSGRQFSNSRSEMNVSTLELGDSALYLCASSLAGGDTQYFGPGTRLTVL.

CDR3 loop: CASSLTSGPGSGNTIYF. The CDR3, as DNA: TGTGCCAGCAGCTTAACTTCAGGACCCGGCTCTGGAAACACCATATATTTT. The chain is built from TRBV7-3 and TRBJ1-3; D remains ambiguous. CDR3 length: 17 residues. V gave up 0 bases and J gave up 0 bases, with 12 bases separating them. Germline assignment: CDR1 SGHTA and CDR2 FQGTGA.